This T cell receptor beta chain comes out of a study of metastatic and nonmetastatic thyroid tumors. Germline V lookup: CDR1 MNHEY, CDR2 SVGEGT. The CDR3 is made up of 14 amino acids. V trimming: 6 bases; J trimming: 13 bases; junction bases outside the gene matches: 9. TCRdb used MiXCR to call clones anew from the PCR reads. The table has fewer than 40,000 clones, about a sixth seen once; the top ten hold roughly 6.2%. This clone was observed many times. Other nucleotide sequences from this sample produce the same CDR3. Ahead of thyroid surgery, no patient had received treatment of any kind. The receptor's source is a male donor with papillary thyroid cancer or a benign thyroid nodule (not recorded which). Some clones in this sample may be carry-over from other donors' samples. Sequencing was performed on blood. The genes are TRBV6-2 or TRBV6-3 and TRBJ1-6; 10 nucleotides align to TRBD1. The CDR3 sequence is CASRSPGTGDPLHF. CDR3 nucleotide sequence: TGTGCCAGCAGGAGTCCCGGGACAGGGGACCCCCTCCACTTT.